The rows below give T cell receptor beta chains drawn from one sample of a study of glioma-infiltrating T cells after dendritic cell vaccination. Data came from immunoSEQ multiplex PCR; TCRdb stores just in-frame clones and leaves some out. The sample lists about 65,000 clones; around 86% were seen once. Material: blood, obtained after dendritic cell vaccination. The receptors originated from a human donor with glioblastoma. Both conserved end residues are part of each CDR3. D genes are given only for firm matches. Only some rows state a clone size, as once, few, many or a class for expanded clones.

TGTGCCAGCGGAGGGCCATGGGGAAACACCATATATTTT	CASGGPWGNTIYF	TRBJ1-3	NA	TRBV6-5	NA
TGCGCCAGCAGCTTGTTACAGGTGGGCTCTGGAAACACCATATATTTT	CASSLLQVGSGNTIYF	TRBJ1-3	NA	TRBV5-1	NA
TGTGCCAGTAACGACAAACACTATGGCTACACCTTC	CASNDKHYGYTF	TRBJ1-2	NA	TRBV19	NA
TGTGCCAGCAGCGTAGGGACAGGACTTGACGGAAACACCATATATTTT	CASSVGTGLDGNTIYF	TRBJ1-3	NA	TRBV9	TRBD1
TGCACCAGCAGCCGGGGACAGGGGGCCAATTCACCCCTCCACTTT	CTSSRGQGANSPLHF	TRBJ1-6	once	TRBV1	NA
TGCGCCAGCAGCTTGGCCGGGACAGGGTGGGGCTACACCTTC	CASSLAGTGWGYTF	TRBJ1-2	NA	TRBV5-1	TRBD1
TGTGCCAGCAGCCCAGGGACAGGGGGCTTTAGTGAAAAACTGTTTTTT	CASSPGTGGFSEKLFF	TRBJ1-4	NA	TRBV11-3	TRBD1
TGTGCTAGTGGTTTGGGTGTGGGCAAACAGCCCCAGCATTTT	CASGLGVGKQPQHF	TRBJ1-5	NA	TRBV12-5	NA
TGTGCCATTCGGCAGGGACAGGGGGCGTGGGAGCAGTACTTC	CAIRQGQGAWEQYF	TRBJ2-7	NA	TRBV10-3	TRBD1
TGTGCCAGCAGCTCCCCGTTAAAAGTGGGCGGCTACACCTTC	CASSSPLKVGGYTF	TRBJ1-2	NA	TRBV7-2	NA
TGCGCCAGCAGCCTCAGACAGGGGGTAGGTGAGCAGTTCTTC	CASSLRQGVGEQFF	TRBJ2-1	NA	TRBV4-3	TRBD1
TGTGCCAGCACCGGGACTAGCGGTTCGTACCAAGAGACCCAGTACTTC	CASTGTSGSYQETQYF	TRBJ2-5	NA	TRBV6-6	TRBD2
TGTGCCAGCAGTTTCTGGACAGGTTCTGGGGCCAACGTCCTGACTTTC	CASSFWTGSGANVLTF	TRBJ2-6	NA	TRBV27	TRBD1
TGTGCCTGGAGCCTGTACCGGAGCCGCGAGGCGGGAGGCTACACCTTC	CAWSLYRSREAGGYTF	TRBJ1-2	NA	TRBV30	NA
TGCGCCAGCAGCTTGGGACTAAGCTCCTACAATGAGCAGTTCTTC	CASSLGLSSYNEQFF	TRBJ2-1	NA	TRBV5-1	NA
TGTGCCTGGAGTGTACAGGGAATTAAGGAGCAGTACTTC	CAWSVQGIKEQYF	TRBJ2-7	NA	TRBV30	NA
TGCGCCAGCAGCACCTTAGGGGGGGACTATGGCTACACCTTC	CASSTLGGDYGYTF	TRBJ1-2	NA	TRBV5-1	NA
TGTGCCTGGAGCTACAGAGGGGAGACCCAGTACTTC	CAWSYRGETQYF	TRBJ2-5	NA	TRBV30	NA
TGTGCCAGCAGCTATGATACAGGGGTTCGTGAGCAGTACTTC	CASSYDTGVREQYF	TRBJ2-7	NA	TRBV5-4	TRBD1
TGTGCCAGTAGTGTTCCAGGGGGCTTGGGGATGAACACTGAAGCTTTCTTT	CASSVPGGLGMNTEAFF	TRBJ1-1	once	TRBV19	TRBD1
TGTGCCAGCAGCAAAGCAGAAGATTTGAAGCGGGAGGAGGGAGATACGCAGTATTTT	CASSKAEDLKREEGDTQYF	TRBJ2-3	NA	TRBV21-1	NA
TGTGCCAGCAGCTTAGGGACAGGGGGCCATCAGCCCCAGCATTTT	CASSLGTGGHQPQHF	TRBJ1-5	NA	TRBV11-2	TRBD1
TGTGCCAGCAGCCAAGATCTCGCGGGGGGGGACTACAATGAGCAGTTCTTC	CASSQDLAGGDYNEQFF	TRBJ2-1	once	TRBV4-2	TRBD2
TGTGCCAGCAGCTTGTGGTCAGTCTACAATGAGCAGTTCTTC	CASSLWSVYNEQFF	TRBJ2-1	NA	TRBV5-6	NA
TGTGCCAGCAGTAGACAGGCAGTTCATGGCAATCAGCCCCAGCATTTT	CASSRQAVHGNQPQHF	TRBJ1-5	NA	TRBV27	NA
TGCAGCGTTGTGGAACTAGCGGGAGGGACCGGGGAGCTGTTTTTT	CSVVELAGGTGELFF	TRBJ2-2	few	TRBV29-1	TRBD2
TGTGCCTGGAGTGACAGGGACCGCCGTGGAAACACCATATATTTT	CAWSDRDRRGNTIYF	TRBJ1-3	NA	TRBV30	NA
TGCGCCAGCAGCGGACGTATTGGACTAGCGGGAGGATTGGTAAATGAGCAGTTCTTC	CASSGRIGLAGGLVNEQFF	TRBJ2-1	NA	TRBV5-1	TRBD2
TGTGCCAGCAGAAAATCTGAGACAGGGAAAGCCGGGGAGCTGTTTTTT	CASRKSETGKAGELFF	TRBJ2-2	NA	TRBV7-2	TRBD1
TGTGCCTGGAGTGCCCGGACAGCCACTAGCACAGATACGCAGTATTTT	CAWSARTATSTDTQYF	TRBJ2-3	NA	TRBV30	NA
TGTGCCAGCAGCGGGGCCCAGCGGGAGGGGGCCTACGAGCAGTACTTC	CASSGAQREGAYEQYF	TRBJ2-7	NA	TRBV21-1	NA
TGTGCCTCCCAACCGGGAAACTATGGCTACACCTTC	CASQPGNYGYTF	TRBJ1-2	NA	TRBV30	NA
TGTGCCTGGGACAGGGGGAGCTCATACGAGCAGTACTTC	CAWDRGSSYEQYF	TRBJ2-7	NA	TRBV30	TRBD1